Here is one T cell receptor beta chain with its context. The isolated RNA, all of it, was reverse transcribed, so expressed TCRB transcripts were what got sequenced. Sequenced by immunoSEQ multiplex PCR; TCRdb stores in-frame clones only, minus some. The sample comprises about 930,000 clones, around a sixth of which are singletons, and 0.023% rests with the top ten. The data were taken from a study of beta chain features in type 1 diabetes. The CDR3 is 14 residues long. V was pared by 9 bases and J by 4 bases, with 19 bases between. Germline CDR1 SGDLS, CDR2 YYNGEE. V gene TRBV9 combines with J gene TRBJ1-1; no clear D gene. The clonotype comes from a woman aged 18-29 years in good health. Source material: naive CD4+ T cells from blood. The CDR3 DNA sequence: TGTGCCACAACAGAAGCGTTTTTTTGCACTGAAGCTTTCTTT. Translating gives CATTEAFFCTEAFF.